The entry below gives a single T cell receptor (beta chain) sequence along with its context. This specimen comes from a study of blood T cell repertoires in COVID-19. Across the whole study: Whether acute or convalescent, the COVID-19 samples came from the United States, Italy and Spain.

Per the study methods: Nucleated cell number was recorded as an estimate derived from reference gene primer amplification. Here immunoSEQ multiplex PCR was the method, and the copy in TCRdb shows in-frame clones only, minus some. From that table come the V and J calls and clone size; the DNA was used to work out D and trimming. Counted here are more than 100,000 clones, about nine tenths occurring once; the ten biggest clones make up around 4.2%. V gave up 4 bases and J gave up 0 bases; unmatched junction bases: 7. The CDR3 covers 17 residues. Germline CDR1 and CDR2: SGHTA and FQGNSA. The chain joins TRBV7-2 to TRBJ1-5; 9 bases fit TRBD1. What was sequenced was peripheral blood. The receptor was derived from a man between 40 and 49 years old with acute or convalescent COVID-19. The CDR3 protein is CASSSLGQGHSNQPQHF. The CDR3 DNA reads TGTGCCAGCAGCTCATTGGGACAGGGTCATAGCAATCAGCCCCAGCATTTT.